One and the same sample provided the 28 T cell receptor beta chains below, sequenced in a study of shared clonotypes between healthy human individuals. TCRdb keeps only in-frame clones here, not all; method: immunoSEQ multiplex PCR. The sample shows about 2.2 million clones, roughly 93% of them seen only once. Naive-designated CD8 cells lacked CD45RO, were positively enriched for CCR7, and omitted terminally differentiated effector memory CD45RA+ cells. The sequencing sample was made of naive CD8+ T cells from PBMCs. The receptors derive from a man aged 18 to 30 in good health. Some clones in this sample may be carry-over from other donors' samples.

This sequence joins TRBV5-1 and TRBJ2-6; D is unclear. V was trimmed by 0 bases and J by 12 bases, leaving 10 bases between them. The CDR3 runs 13 residues. Germline V CDR1 and CDR2: SGHRS, YFSETQ. In DNA, the CDR3 is TGCGCCAGCAGCTTGGTTGTCGGACCCGTCCTGACTTTC. Translation gives CASSLVVGPVLTF.

The gene calls are TRBV10-2 and TRBJ1-6; D is perhaps TRBD1 (6 bases). The CDR3 totals 17 residues. The germline gives CDR1 WSHSY, CDR2 SAAADI. Trimming removed 0 bases from V and 5 bases from J, with 14 bases in between. The DNA of the CDR3 is TGCGCCAGCAGTGAGTCGACAGGTTTACTAAATAATTCACCCCTCCACTTT. It specifies CASSESTGLLNNSPLHF.

V gene TRBV5-6 combines with J gene TRBJ2-2; D not resolved. Germline CDR1 is SGHDT and CDR2 is YYEEEE. V lost 4 bases, J lost 7 bases, and 8 bases lay in between. CDR3 length: 12 residues. The CDR3 region is CASSPGVGELFF. DNA of the CDR3: TGTGCCAGCAGCCCAGGAGTCGGGGAGCTGTTTTTT.

The rearrangement links TRBV7-9 to TRBJ1-4, with 8 bases that match TRBD1. Trimming removed 5 bases from V and 6 bases from J; junction bases left unmatched: 5. In germline, CDR1 is SEHNR, CDR2 FQNEAQ (reference sequence). The CDR3 length is 14 residues. The CDR3 is CASSPGGEDEKLFF. CDR3 nucleotides: TGTGCCAGCAGCCCAGGGGGCGAGGATGAAAAACTGTTTTTT.

The CDR3 DNA follows: TGTGCCAGCAGTTACTCGAATGTCGATGAGCAGTTCTTC. This codes for CASSYSNVDEQFF. The genes are TRBV6-6 and TRBJ2-1, with D unresolved. V was clipped by 0 bases and J by 8 bases, with 8 bases between them. Germline V CDR1 and CDR2: MNHNY, SVGAGI (reference sequence). CDR3 length: 13 amino acids.

The rearrangement uses TRBV7-8 and TRBJ2-7, with D possibly matching TRBD1 (6 bases). V was clipped by 4 bases and J by 4 bases, with 11 bases between them. From germline, CDR1 is SGHVS and CDR2 FQNEAQ. The CDR3 totals 13 residues. The CDR3, as DNA: TGTGCCAGCAGCTCCGAACAGGGTTACGAGCAGTACTTC. This gives the protein CASSSEQGYEQYF.

In DNA, the CDR3 is TGTGCCAGCAGTTCGGGTCCCGGGACAGGGCATACCTACGAGCAGTACTTC. Amino acid sequence: CASSSGPGTGHTYEQYF. V and J are TRBV27 and TRBJ2-7; 9 nucleotides match TRBD1. This CDR3 comprises 17 residues. J gave up 2 bases and V 4 bases, and 12 bases lay outside the gene matches. Germline V gene data show CDR1 as MNHEY and CDR2 as SMNVEV (reference sequence).

This sequence joins TRBV10-3 and TRBJ1-1; D is ambiguous. Germline lookup yields CDR1 ENHRY and CDR2 SYGVKD. V was shortened by 0 bases and J by 8 bases, with 7 bases between the two germline ends. CDR3 size: 12 residues. The CDR3 region is CAISESPLEAFF. The CDR3, as DNA: TGTGCCATCAGTGAGTCGCCGTTGGAAGCTTTCTTT.

About this clone itself: Other DNA sequences in this specimen translate into the identical CDR3. This chain uses TRBV9 with TRBJ2-7; 7 nucleotides agree with TRBD2. Trimming took 0 bases from V and 4 from J; bases not matched to a gene: 4. This CDR3 region has 14 residues. Germline V CDR1 and CDR2: SGDLS, YYNGEE. CDR3 DNA: TGTGCCAGCAGCGTAGGCGGGAGTAGTTACGAGCAGTACTTC. This gives the protein CASSVGGSSYEQYF.

The count of this clone is one. This chain links TRBV9 with TRBJ2-7, with D perhaps matching TRBD1 (5 bases). The CDR3 is 13 amino acids. V gave up 1 base and J gave up 5 bases, with 10 bases separating them. Germline CDR1 is SGDLS and CDR2 is YYNGEE. CDR3 nucleotide sequence: TGTGCCAGCAGCGTAAGGGGTGTGGACGAGCAGTACTTC. Translation gives CASSVRGVDEQYF.

V usage is TRBV28 and J usage is TRBJ1-2; D is unclear. This CDR3 has 15 residues. The ends were cut back, 2 bases at V and 0 bases at J, with 10 bases in the middle. Germline V gene data show CDR1 as MDHEN and CDR2 as SYDVKM. The CDR3 DNA follows: TGTGCCAGCAGTTTAACTCAGGTCGCTAACTATGGCTACACCTTC. Translated: CASSLTQVANYGYTF.

The chain couples TRBV4-1 to TRBJ2-7; the match to TRBD1 covers 7 bases. This CDR3 spans 17 amino acids. Germline V gene sequence: CDR1 MGHRA, CDR2 YSYEKL. Unmatched junction bases numbered 9, after V lost 0 bases and J lost 1 base. This CDR3 reads CASSQEPPDRRSYEQYF. Written as DNA, the CDR3 is TGCGCCAGCAGCCAAGAACCCCCGGACAGGCGTTCCTACGAGCAGTACTTC.

This sequence joins TRBV13 and TRBJ1-1, with D tentatively TRBD1 (5 bases). Between the trimmed V and J ends, which lost 5 bases and 3 bases, there was a span of 22 bases. This CDR3 is 17 amino acids long. The germline V gene has CDR1 PRHDT and CDR2 FYEKMQ (reference sequence). The CDR3 loop reads CASSPAPGWGGDTEAFF. The DNA for the CDR3 is TGTGCCAGCAGCCCCGCCCCGGGTTGGGGGGGAGACACTGAAGCTTTCTTT.

The rearrangement uses TRBV19 and TRBJ1-4; the D is unclear. CDR1 and CDR2 from the germline V gene are LNHDA and SQIVND (reference sequence). CDR3 length: 14 residues. V lost 5 bases to trimming and J lost 8 bases, with 15 bases between them. CDR3 sequence (DNA): TGTGCCAGTAGTCCCCGTTCCGGAAAGGAAAAACTGTTTTTT. Amino acids: CASSPRSGKEKLFF.

This chain uses TRBV5-6 with TRBJ2-2; D is unresolved. Germline V gene sequence: CDR1 SGHDT, CDR2 YYEEEE. This CDR3 contains 15 residues. V gave up 6 bases and J gave up 0 bases, with 12 bases separating them. The CDR3 region is CASTPEVPNTGELFF. The CDR3 coding sequence is TGTGCCAGCACCCCCGAAGTACCGAACACCGGGGAGCTGTTTTTT.

The chain couples TRBV18 to TRBJ2-1; D unclear. CDR3 length equals 13 residues. Germline CDR1 reads KGHSH; CDR2 reads LQKENI. The ends were cut back, 3 bases at V and 4 bases at J, with 7 bases in the middle. The CDR3 nucleotides read TGTGCCAGCTCACCTGAGATATACAATGAGCAGTTCTTC. Encoded protein: CASSPEIYNEQFF.

A word on this clone: Other DNA sequences in the sample encode the same CDR3. The chain uses TRBV19 and TRBJ2-2; no clear D. V lost 2 bases and J 4 bases, leaving 2 bases between the germline ends. Germline V gene sequence: CDR1 LNHDA, CDR2 SQIVND (reference sequence). This CDR3 is built from 12 residues. CDR3 protein: CASSIRTGELFF. The DNA for the CDR3 is TGTGCCAGTAGTATACGCACCGGGGAGCTGTTTTTT.

The J gene is TRBJ1-1, the V gene TRBV2; 7 nucleotides line up with TRBD1. CDR3 length: 16 residues. The V segment lost 6 bases and the J segment 0 bases; nucleotides outside the gene matches: 10. CDR1 is SNHLY and CDR2 is FYNNEI in the germline V gene. Written as DNA, the CDR3 is TGTGCCAGCAGGGAGAGGGGGCGAGGTGTGAACACTGAAGCTTTCTTT. This codes for CASRERGRGVNTEAFF. The entire variable domain, with the rest obtained from reference TRBV2 and TRBJ1-1, is as follows: EPEVTQTPSHQVTQMGQEVILRCVPISNHLYFYWYRQILGQKVEFLVSFYNNEISEKSEIFDDQFSVERPDGSNFTLKIRSTKLEDSAMYFCASRERGRGVNTEAFFGQGTRLTVV.

This clone has a single count. V gene TRBV10-3 combines with J gene TRBJ2-3; 10 nucleotides align to TRBD1. After removal of 5 bases from V and 0 bases from J, the junction contained 11 bases not matched to a gene. The CDR3 loop spans 18 amino acids. Germline CDR1 is ENHRY and CDR2 is SYGVKD. CDR3: CAISNRDRGEISTDTQYF. The CDR3, as DNA: TGTGCCATCAGTAACCGGGACAGGGGCGAAATTAGCACAGATACGCAGTATTTT.

The J gene is TRBJ2-7, the V gene TRBV2, with D tentatively TRBD2 (5 bases). Germline V gene lookup returns CDR1 SNHLY and CDR2 FYNNEI. This CDR3 contains 15 residues. Deletions cut 7 bases from V and 1 base from J, with 17 bases between. For the CDR3, the DNA is TGTGCCAGCAATCCCGAGGGCTTTGGGTCCTACGAGCAGTACTTC. Translated, it gives CASNPEGFGSYEQYF.

The rearrangement links TRBV7-9 to TRBJ1-1, with D hard to call. Per germline, CDR1 SEHNR and CDR2 FQNEAQ (reference sequence). This CDR3 has 14 amino acids. Trimming pared 2 bases from V and 1 base from J, leaving 8 bases between. CDR3 bases: TGTGCCAGCAGCTTATTTACAGCGAACACTGAAGCTTTCTTT. Residues: CASSLFTANTEAFF.

The V gene is TRBV6-6, the J gene TRBJ2-5; maybe TRBD1 (6 bases). Germline V CDR1 and CDR2: MNHNY, SVGAGI (reference sequence). The length of the CDR3 is 15 residues. V was shortened by 6 bases and J by 4 bases, with 18 bases between the two germline ends. CDR3 sequence: CASSSLGGLGETQYF. The DNA of the CDR3 is TGTGCCAGCAGCTCGCTAGGGGGTTTGGGAGAGACCCAGTACTTC.

The V call is TRBV7-8, the J call TRBJ2-1; D is uncertain. Germline V CDR1 and CDR2: SGHVS, FQNEAQ. This CDR3 region has 12 residues. Trimming left V 1 base short and J 13 bases short, with 11 bases between. This chain's CDR3 is CASSLGAGKQFF. For the CDR3, the DNA is TGTGCCAGCAGCTTAGGTGCAGGCAAACAGTTCTTC.

V is TRBV4-3 and J is TRBJ2-7; D unclear. V lost 0 bases to trimming and J lost 1 base, with 10 bases between them. CDR1 is LGHNA, CDR2 YSLEER, per germline. The CDR3 loop spans 15 amino acids. DNA of the CDR3: TGCGCCAGCAGCCAAGATACGCCGTTGTCCTACGAGCAGTACTTC. It yields the protein CASSQDTPLSYEQYF.

The chain couples TRBV7-2 to TRBJ2-7; 8 nucleotides align to TRBD2. There are 16 residues in the CDR3. CDR1 is SGHTA and CDR2 is FQGNSA in the germline V gene. The V segment lost 3 bases and the J segment 5 bases; nucleotides outside the gene matches: 12. Here the CDR3 reads CASSLRGLAPVDEQYF. The CDR3 DNA reads TGTGCCAGCAGCTTGCGTGGACTAGCTCCTGTTGACGAGCAGTACTTC.

The J gene is TRBJ2-3, the V gene TRBV7-9; D is ambiguous. This CDR3 region has 15 residues. Trimming took 5 bases from V and 4 from J, leaving 16 bases between them. Germline CDR1 is SEHNR and CDR2 is FQNEAQ (reference sequence). The CDR3 loop reads CASSTRASPPDTQYF. In DNA form, the CDR3 reads TGTGCCAGCAGCACCCGGGCCTCCCCCCCAGATACGCAGTATTTT.

This chain's CDR3 is CASREWDSGNTIYF. CDR3 DNA sequence: TGTGCCAGCAGGGAATGGGACTCTGGAAACACCATATATTTT. The V and J genes are TRBV7-8 and TRBJ1-3; D is unresolved. Trimming removed 6 bases at V and 0 bases at J, with 9 bases between. Germline values: CDR1 SGHVS, CDR2 FQNEAQ. The CDR3 covers 14 residues. The full variable domain, rest sourced from reference TRBV7-8 and TRBJ1-3, is GAGVSQSPRYKVAKRGQDVALRCDPISGHVSLFWYQQALGQGPEFLTYFQNEAQLDKSGLPSDRFFAERPEGSVSTLKIQRTQQEDSAVYLCASREWDSGNTIYFGEGSWLTVV.

The rearrangement uses TRBV29-1 and TRBJ2-5; D might be TRBD2 (6 bases). Judging by the DNA end, TRBJ2-7 fits better; the J call may be wrong. Germline V CDR1 and CDR2: SQVTM, ANQGSEA. The CDR3 is 14 amino acids. The CDR3 region has the DNA TGCAGCGCCTCCGGGCGGGGACTGTCCTACGAGCAGTACTTC. It translates to CSASGRGLSYEQYF.